Listed below are T cell receptor beta chains from one sample, sequenced in a study of blood T cell repertoires in COVID-19. The protocol was immunoSEQ multiplex PCR, while the TCRdb copy is restricted to in-frame clones and leaves out a portion. Here the sample spans roughly 250,000 clones, 70% to 90% being singletons. Sequenced: peripheral blood. The receptors stem from a human donor with COVID-19, enrolled during active disease. The donor label of this sample is uncertain. Both conserved end residues are trimmed from each CDR3. A D gene is named only where the DNA matches it firmly.

D gene: NA; CDR3 length: 13; J gene: TRBJ2-1; V gene: TRBV6-4; CDR3 protein: ASSDSSGRYNEQF
D gene: NA; CDR3 length: 13; J gene: TRBJ1-4; V gene: TRBV25-1; CDR3 protein: ASSREGGPDEKLF
D gene: NA; CDR3 length: 13; J gene: TRBJ2-1; V gene: TRBV6-5; CDR3 protein: ASSLGQRSYNEQF
D gene: NA; CDR3 length: 12; J gene: TRBJ2-5; V gene: TRBV19; CDR3 protein: ASSFGRVGETQY
D gene: NA; CDR3 length: 13; J gene: TRBJ1-5; V gene: TRBV11-2; CDR3 protein: ASSRIPGPNQPQH
D gene: TRBD1; CDR3 length: 14; J gene: TRBJ2-5; V gene: TRBV6-2/TRBV6-3; CDR3 protein: ASSPPPTGLGPTQY
D gene: NA; CDR3 length: 12; J gene: TRBJ1-1; V gene: TRBV6-4; CDR3 protein: ASSDPGNPTEAF
D gene: NA; CDR3 length: 11; J gene: TRBJ1-2; V gene: TRBV12-3/TRBV12-4; CDR3 protein: ASSFPGSYGYT
D gene: TRBD1; CDR3 length: 12; J gene: TRBJ1-3; V gene: TRBV9; CDR3 protein: ASSRPAQGNTIY
D gene: TRBD1; CDR3 length: 12; J gene: TRBJ1-1; V gene: TRBV19; CDR3 protein: ASTRDRQDTEAF
D gene: NA; CDR3 length: 12; J gene: TRBJ1-2; V gene: TRBV27; CDR3 protein: ASSFTQGRSGYT
D gene: NA; CDR3 length: 12; J gene: TRBJ1-2; V gene: TRBV5-6; CDR3 protein: ASSHGRVRYGYT
D gene: NA; CDR3 length: 12; J gene: TRBJ1-1; V gene: TRBV19; CDR3 protein: ASSHGGMNTEAF
D gene: NA; CDR3 length: 14; J gene: TRBJ1-2; V gene: TRBV6-6; CDR3 protein: ASSYSRRAQNYGYT
D gene: NA; CDR3 length: 15; J gene: TRBJ1-3; V gene: TRBV12-5; CDR3 protein: ASGLVTPAPSGYTIY
D gene: NA; CDR3 length: 9; J gene: TRBJ2-3; V gene: TRBV19; CDR3 protein: ASSSGGSQY
D gene: TRBD1; CDR3 length: 13; J gene: TRBJ2-1; V gene: TRBV6-5; CDR3 protein: ASTTRDRGTDEQF
D gene: NA; CDR3 length: 13; J gene: TRBJ1-1; V gene: TRBV29-1; CDR3 protein: SVVSRGGGETEAF
D gene: NA; CDR3 length: 12; J gene: TRBJ1-4; V gene: TRBV7-2; CDR3 protein: ASSLDRMNEKLF
D gene: NA; CDR3 length: 14; J gene: TRBJ2-2; V gene: TRBV5-8; CDR3 protein: ASSWGETFGNGELF
D gene: TRBD2; CDR3 length: 13; J gene: TRBJ2-7; V gene: TRBV28; CDR3 protein: ASSLRLAGTYEQY
D gene: NA; CDR3 length: 10; J gene: TRBJ1-1; V gene: TRBV27; CDR3 protein: ASSSRGTEAF
D gene: NA; CDR3 length: 11; J gene: TRBJ2-2; V gene: TRBV2; CDR3 protein: ASRIEGDGELF
D gene: TRBD1; CDR3 length: 16; J gene: TRBJ2-1; V gene: TRBV28; CDR3 protein: ASSHRGPSTRSYNEQF
D gene: NA; CDR3 length: 14; J gene: TRBJ2-3; V gene: TRBV19; CDR3 protein: ASSAERAGMLDTQY
D gene: NA; CDR3 length: 12; J gene: TRBJ1-6; V gene: TRBV4-3; CDR3 protein: ASSQGHPYSPLH
D gene: NA; CDR3 length: 11; J gene: TRBJ2-1; V gene: TRBV7-8; CDR3 protein: ASSLPRRDEQF
D gene: NA; CDR3 length: 9; J gene: TRBJ1-2; V gene: TRBV5-1; CDR3 protein: ASSYGGGYT
D gene: NA; CDR3 length: 12; J gene: TRBJ1-5; V gene: TRBV6-2/TRBV6-3; CDR3 protein: ASSHGTPNQPQH
D gene: NA; CDR3 length: 13; J gene: TRBJ1-3; V gene: TRBV5-4; CDR3 protein: ASSSSVSSGNTIY
D gene: TRBD1; CDR3 length: 12; J gene: TRBJ1-1; V gene: TRBV7-3; CDR3 protein: ASSSQGVGTEAF
D gene: NA; CDR3 length: 14; J gene: TRBJ2-1; V gene: TRBV7-2; CDR3 protein: ASSWVAGSTYNEQF
D gene: NA; CDR3 length: 12; J gene: TRBJ1-2; V gene: TRBV5-6; CDR3 protein: ASSFLVANYGYT
D gene: TRBD1; CDR3 length: 13; J gene: TRBJ1-1; V gene: TRBV18; CDR3 protein: ASSPPSGQGAKAF
D gene: TRBD2; CDR3 length: 16; J gene: TRBJ2-5; V gene: TRBV2; CDR3 protein: ASSEGPSGSILWETQY
D gene: TRBD2; CDR3 length: 16; J gene: TRBJ2-2; V gene: TRBV27; CDR3 protein: ASKGLAGGTPGTGELF
D gene: NA; CDR3 length: 15; J gene: TRBJ1-4; V gene: TRBV5-8; CDR3 protein: ASSQGTTGSSNEKLF